This passage covers 10 T cell receptor beta chains from one sample sequenced in a study of spatial heterogeneity in lung cancer. The time point here: sample taken at primary tumor resection. Sequencing of whole RNA from tumor, nontumor lung or frozen PBMC involved no sorting. TCRdb reanalysed the 5' RACE reads using MiXCR and keeps one entry per CDR3 protein. Here the sample spans 95,000 or so distinct CDR3 sequences, about 9.4% being singletons. This specimen was PBMCs, taken at surgery. All receptors derive from a male donor with early-stage non-small cell lung cancer.

This clonotype occurred a few times. An end of the junction does not agree with germline; a read error may underlie this. V usage is TRBV5-1 and J usage is TRBJ1-1; D uncertain. The CDR3 runs to 12 residues. The V gene's germline CDR1 is SGHRS and CDR2 YFSETQ. This chain's CDR3 is CASSLEGGEAFF. In DNA form, the CDR3 reads TGCGCCAGCAGCTTGGAAGGTGGAGAAGCTTTTTTT.

This rearrangement joins TRBV19 to TRBJ2-1; TRBD1 matches 7 bases. V was pared by 3 bases and J by 5 bases, with 1 base of the junction left unmatched. In germline, CDR1 is LNHDA, CDR2 SQIVND (reference sequence). The CDR3 has 13 residues. The CDR3 sequence is CASSMGQHNEQFF. The DNA for the CDR3 is TGTGCCAGTAGTATGGGACAGCACAATGAGCAGTTCTTC. Variable domain in full (rest from reference TRBV19 and TRBJ2-1): DGGITQSPKYLFRKEGQNVTLSCEQNLNHDAMYWYRQDPGQGLRLIYYSQIVNDFQKGDIAEGYSVSREKKESFPLTVTSAQKNPTAFYLCASSMGQHNEQFFGPGTRLTVL.

The sample holds a few counts of this clonotype. The chain carries TRBV28 and TRBJ2-5, with 12 nucleotides matching TRBD2. The germline gives CDR1 MDHEN, CDR2 SYDVKM. The CDR3 contains 16 residues. The trim removed 5 bases at V and 2 bases at J, leaving 6 bases unmatched. The CDR3 nucleotides read TGTGCCAGCAGTATCCTGACTAGCGGGGGACAAGAGACCCAGTACTTC. It yields the protein CASSILTSGGQETQYF.

This clonotype showed up many times. This chain uses TRBV25-1 with TRBJ2-3; D not certain. CDR1 and CDR2 from the germline V gene are MGHDK and SYGVNS. This CDR3 has 11 amino acids. V lost 4 bases and J 3 bases, leaving 2 bases between the germline ends. CDR3 in DNA: TGTGCCAGCAGTGCTACAGATACGCAGTATTTT. This translates into CASSATDTQYF.

This clonotype was seen a few times. The V call is TRBV9, the J call TRBJ2-2; D uncertain. This CDR3 comprises 13 residues. CDR1 SGDLS and CDR2 YYNGEE come from the germline V gene. The ends were cut back, 7 bases at V and 4 bases at J, with 11 bases in the middle. Here the CDR3 reads CASDGDSTGELFF. The CDR3, as DNA: TGTGCCAGCGATGGCGATTCCACCGGGGAGCTGTTTTTT.

At least ten counts were recorded for this clonotype. The chain employs TRBV27 and TRBJ2-3; the D is unclear. The CDR3 covers 13 residues. In germline, CDR1 is MNHEY, CDR2 SMNVEV (reference sequence). V was cut by 6 bases and J by 5 bases, with 12 bases left in between. CDR3 region: CASRPPWGDTQYF. The CDR3, as DNA: TGTGCCAGCAGACCACCCTGGGGAGATACGCAGTATTTT.

This clonotype was counted many times. CDR3 bases: TGCGCCAGCAGCGGGACAGGGACGGATAACTATGGCTACACCTTC. Translating it yields CASSGTGTDNYGYTF. The rearrangement joins TRBV5-1 to TRBJ1-2; TRBD1 matches at 9 bases. The J segment lost 1 base and the V segment lost 4 bases, leaving 5 bases of the junction unmatched. CDR3 size: 15 residues. CDR1 and CDR2 from the germline V gene are SGHRS and YFSETQ.

The table lists this clonotype with many counts. This chain connects TRBV6-2 or TRBV6-3 to TRBJ2-7; D call uncertain. The length of the CDR3 is 12 residues. CDR1 is MNHEY, CDR2 SVGEGT, per germline. V was pared by 10 bases and J by 7 bases, with 17 bases between. The CDR3 region is CATALGRREQYF. The CDR3 coding sequence is TGTGCCACCGCTCTTGGGCGGCGGGAGCAGTACTTC.

This clonotype was found a few times. A much larger clone differs from this one at a single base, so this may be a read error. V gene TRBV12-3 or TRBV12-4 combines with J gene TRBJ2-3; D unclear. The CDR3 length is 11 residues. Trimming took off 1 base at V and 5 bases at J, with 1 base between the two ends. CDR3 sequence (DNA): TGTGCCAGCAGTTTAGTAGATACGCAGTATTTT. Protein: CASSLVDTQYF.

The chain's CDR3 is CASSPTGDLSSYNSPLHF. As DNA, the CDR3 is TGCGCCAGCAGTCCAACAGGGGACCTGAGCTCCTATAATTCACCCCTCCACTTT. The V and J genes are TRBV23-1 and TRBJ1-6; 7 nucleotides align to TRBD1. TRBV23-1 is flagged as an ORF with uncertain function. This CDR3 contains 18 residues. J gave up 0 bases and V 4 bases, and 9 bases lay outside the gene matches.